Given below is one TCR beta chain in context. The target antigen is unknown. It was with a sample-barcoded 5' primer and a J-beta primer mix that a second PCR of roughly 7 to 12 cycles was run. Each CDR3 protein gets one entry after TCRdb re-called the 5' RACE reads with MiXCR. The table has roughly 1.5 million distinct CDR3 sequences, roughly 43% seen once. The data originate from a study of blood T cells in healthy people across ages. Overall study findings and caveats: Older age coincided with a roughly linear decline in TCR beta diversity per million T cells. A greater number of naive CD4+ cells and higher diversity distinguished long-lived donors from aged donors.

Trimming took off 5 bases at V and 0 bases at J, with 14 bases between the two ends. The CDR3 length is 16 residues. The receptor was derived from a woman younger than 30 in good health. The specimen was blood. V is TRBV12-3 or TRBV12-4 and J is TRBJ1-3, with no clear D. As DNA, the CDR3 is TGTGCCAGCAGTCCAATTGTCAGTTACTCTGGAAACACCATATATTTT. Its protein is CASSPIVSYSGNTIYF.